These 23 T cell receptor beta chains were all obtained from the same sample, sequenced in a study of blood T cell repertoires in COVID-19. Produced via immunoSEQ multiplex PCR; TCRdb's table is partial and in-frame only. This table has 200,000 to 300,000 clones, around 87% appearing once. Input material: peripheral blood. The receptors derive from a woman aged 40 to 50 who had recovered from COVID-19.

The chain joins TRBV18 to TRBJ2-2; D unresolved. Trimming cost V 4 bases and J 4 bases, with 13 bases left between them. The CDR3 extends over 15 amino acids. CDR1 KGHSH and CDR2 LQKENI come from the germline V gene. The CDR3, as DNA: TGTGCCAGCTCACGCCAAGGTCCGGGCACCGGGGAGCTGTTTTTT. The encoded protein is CASSRQGPGTGELFF.

V is TRBV10-1 and J is TRBJ1-1; 12 positions agree with TRBD1. This CDR3 comprises 15 residues. Per germline, CDR1 WNHNN and CDR2 SYGVQD (reference sequence). V lost 7 bases and J lost 2; bases outside the gene matches: 5. The CDR3 sequence is CASTPGTGGNTEAFF. The DNA for the CDR3 is TGCGCCAGCACCCCCGGGACAGGGGGCAACACTGAAGCTTTCTTT.

The rearrangement joins TRBV25-1 to TRBJ1-2; 7 nucleotides align to TRBD1. Trimming removed 4 bases from V and 0 bases from J; junction bases left unmatched: 2. This CDR3 region has 14 residues. Germline lookup yields CDR1 MGHDK and CDR2 SYGVNS. CDR3 sequence reads: CASSGGTANYGYTF. CDR3 DNA: TGTGCCAGCAGTGGAGGGACAGCTAACTATGGCTACACCTTC.

About this clone itself: The junction departs from the called germline gene at one end, perhaps through a read error. The rearrangement links TRBV25-1 to TRBJ1-2, with D perhaps matching TRBD1 (5 bases). Germline assignment: CDR1 MGHDK and CDR2 SYGVNS. The CDR3 loop spans 12 amino acids. The CDR3 loop reads CASSEYGQDIRF. The CDR3 region has the DNA TGTGCCAGCAGTGAATATGGCCAGGACATTCGATTC.

V usage is TRBV2 and J usage is TRBJ1-1; TRBD1 matches 7 bases. The V gene end was trimmed by 5 bases and the J gene end by 5 bases; junction bases not matched to a gene: 8. CDR3 length: 14 residues. Germline lookup yields CDR1 SNHLY and CDR2 FYNNEI. Written as DNA, the CDR3 is TGTGCCAGCAGTATTAGGGGGCTGCAGACTGAAGCTTTCTTT. Translated: CASSIRGLQTEAFF.

As regards this clone: Distinct nucleotide sequences in the sample also encode this CDR3. The chain couples TRBV6-5 to TRBJ1-5, with 8 bases fitting TRBD1. The V and J ends lost 8 bases and 6 bases, in that order; junction bases with no gene match: 6. Germline CDR1 reads MNHEY; CDR2 reads SVGAGI. This CDR3 is built from 13 residues. CDR3 coding DNA: TGTGCCAGCGGGACAGGAGGAGGTCAGCCCCAGCATTTT. Residues: CASGTGGGQPQHF.

The chain employs TRBV5-1 and TRBJ1-2; 8 nucleotides agree with TRBD1. The CDR3 extends over 15 amino acids. Trimming removed 5 bases from V and 4 bases from J; junction bases left unmatched: 10. The germline gives CDR1 SGHRS, CDR2 YFSETQ. The DNA for the CDR3 is TGCGCCAGCAGTCTCTCTTCAGGGGGCGGCTATGGCTACACCTTC. It specifies CASSLSSGGGYGYTF.

The chain combines TRBV5-6 with TRBJ1-4; D gene unclear. Deletions cut 4 bases from V and 0 bases from J, with 13 bases between. Germline CDR1 reads SGHDT; CDR2 reads YYEEEE. The CDR3 runs to 16 residues. Here the CDR3 reads CASSSLTSSTNEKLFF. The DNA for the CDR3 is TGTGCCAGCAGCAGCCTGACAAGCTCAACTAATGAAAAACTGTTTTTT.

This clone was counted once. The J gene is TRBJ2-1, the V gene TRBV5-1, with 14 bases identical to TRBD2. V lost 4 bases to trimming and J lost 8 bases; unmatched junction nucleotides: 5. CDR1 and CDR2 from the germline V gene are SGHRS and YFSETQ. The CDR3 spans 15 residues. The CDR3 DNA sequence: TGCGCCAGCAGCCCCGGACTAGCGGGGGGCTATGAGCAGTTCTTC. This codes for CASSPGLAGGYEQFF.

V gene TRBV10-3 combines with J gene TRBJ1-5; D is unresolved. CDR3 size: 15 residues. V was cut by 2 bases and J by 4 bases, with 12 bases left in between. The germline gives CDR1 ENHRY, CDR2 SYGVKD. As DNA, the CDR3 is TGTGCCATCAGTGAGGTGGGTTACAGAAATCAGCCCCAGCATTTT. Protein product: CAISEVGYRNQPQHF.

The chain carries TRBV11-2 and TRBJ1-3; D is uncertain. Germline V gives CDR1 SGHAT, CDR2 FQNNGV. Deletions cut 0 bases from V and 7 bases from J, with 10 bases between. This CDR3 has 14 residues. The CDR3 sequence: CASSLDTSWNTIYF. As DNA, the CDR3 is TGTGCCAGCAGCTTAGATACTTCCTGGAACACCATATATTTT.

The chain joins TRBV5-5 to TRBJ1-1, with TRBD1 matching 9 bases. The CDR3 consists of 12 residues. With 4 bases clipped from V and 13 bases from J, the junction kept 8 bases outside the gene matches. Germline loops: CDR1 SGHKS, CDR2 YYEKEE (reference sequence). CDR3 in amino acids: CASSRDRVVGFF. CDR3 bases: TGTGCCAGCAGCCGGGACAGGGTGGTTGGTTTCTTT.

V and J are TRBV7-9 and TRBJ1-5, with unresolved D. The germline V gene encodes CDR1 SEHNR and CDR2 FQNEAQ (reference sequence). The CDR3 runs to 14 residues. V lost 4 bases, J lost 3 bases, and 10 bases lay in between. The CDR3 DNA follows: TGTGCCAGCAGCTCCGGGAGTAACAATCAGCCCCAGCATTTT. Translating gives CASSSGSNNQPQHF.

V is TRBV19 and J is TRBJ1-3; tentative D call: TRBD1 (6 bases). The germline V gene has CDR1 LNHDA and CDR2 SQIVND (reference sequence). Trimming stripped 6 bases from V and 0 bases from J, with 24 bases between. There are 19 residues in the CDR3. The CDR3 sequence: CASRHLNPPGAISGNTIYF. The DNA for the CDR3 is TGTGCCAGTAGACACCTCAACCCCCCAGGGGCCATCTCTGGAAACACCATATATTTT. The variable domain in full, completed from reference TRBV19 and TRBJ1-3, reads DGGITQSPKYLFRKEGQNVTLSCEQNLNHDAMYWYRQDPGQGLRLIYYSQIVNDFQKGDIAEGYSVSREKKESFPLTVTSAQKNPTAFYLCASRHLNPPGAISGNTIYFGEGSWLTVV.

The chain joins TRBV7-8 to TRBJ2-2; D is possibly TRBD2 (6 bases). This CDR3 has 16 amino acids. Trimming pared 1 base from V and 6 bases from J, leaving 15 bases between. Per germline, CDR1 SGHVS and CDR2 FQNEAQ. CDR3 protein: CASSLGFFSGAGELFF. For the CDR3, the DNA is TGTGCCAGCAGCTTAGGGTTCTTTTCGGGGGCCGGGGAGCTGTTTTTT.

The chain combines TRBV6-1 with TRBJ2-7, with 9 bases that match TRBD1. Germline loops: CDR1 MNHNS, CDR2 SASEGT. J was trimmed by 6 bases and V by 4 bases; bases with no gene match: 13. This CDR3 region has 16 residues. CDR3 bases: TGTGCCAGCAGTGTCCTTACCGGGACAGGGCCTTCCGAGCAGTACTTC. This encodes CASSVLTGTGPSEQYF.

The gene calls are TRBV7-3 and TRBJ1-3; tentative D call: TRBD1 (5 bases). CDR1 is SGHTA and CDR2 is FQGTGA in the germline V gene. The CDR3 sequence is 14 residues long. Trimming took 5 bases from V and 0 from J, leaving 8 bases between them. CDR3 sequence: CASSPDSSGNTIYF. In DNA form, the CDR3 reads TGTGCCAGCAGCCCCGACAGCTCTGGAAACACCATATATTTT.

This clone has a handful of counts. The chain employs TRBV5-1 and TRBJ1-2, with 7 bases lining up with TRBD1. The CDR3 has 16 residues. J lost 7 bases, V lost 2 bases, and 14 bases had no gene match. Germline loops: CDR1 SGHRS, CDR2 YFSETQ. CDR3 bases: TGCGCCAGCAGCTTAACGCGGGACAGCCTTTTTTCTGGCTACACCTTC. As protein: CASSLTRDSLFSGYTF. Combining the CDR3 with reference TRBV5-1 and TRBJ1-2 gives the whole variable domain KAGVTQTPRYLIKTRGQQVTLSCSPISGHRSVSWYQQTPGQGLQFLFEYFSETQRNKGNFPGRFSGRQFSNSRSEMNVSTLELGDSALYLCASSLTRDSLFSGYTFGSGTRLTVV.

The V call is TRBV6-5, the J call TRBJ2-7; unclear D gene. Germline V gene lookup returns CDR1 MNHEY and CDR2 SVGAGI. V lost 8 bases and J lost 2, with 13 bases in between. The CDR3 runs to 13 residues. CDR3 protein: CASGLNPPYEQYF. CDR3 coding DNA: TGTGCCAGCGGCTTAAACCCCCCCTACGAGCAGTACTTC.

This chain joins TRBV6-5 and TRBJ2-5, with TRBD1 as a possible D gene (6 bases). V lost 2 bases, J lost 5 bases, and 6 bases lay in between. This CDR3 spans 12 amino acids. The germline gives CDR1 MNHEY, CDR2 SVGAGI. CDR3 sequence reads: CASSYDRETQYF. CDR3 coding DNA: TGTGCCAGCAGTTACGACAGGGAGACCCAGTACTTC.

The sample holds one count of this clone. J is TRBJ1-5 and V is TRBV6-1; D is perhaps TRBD1 (5 bases). Per the germline V gene, CDR1 is MNHNS and CDR2 is SASEGT. There are 14 residues in the CDR3. V lost 2 bases, J lost 11 bases, and 16 bases lay in between. In DNA form, the CDR3 reads TGTGCCAGCAGTGAATTGGGGAGGGCAGGGACCCAGCATTTT. This sequence encodes CASSELGRAGTQHF.

This clone showed up just once. The chain links TRBV10-3 to TRBJ2-3, with 10 bases matching TRBD1. Per the germline V gene, CDR1 is ENHRY and CDR2 is SYGVKD. The trim removed 10 bases at V and 5 bases at J, leaving 9 bases unmatched. CDR3 size: 14 residues. This CDR3 reads CATTTGGEEDTQYF. In DNA form, the CDR3 reads TGTGCCACAACGACAGGGGGCGAAGAAGATACGCAGTATTTT.

This clone was seen more than once but under ten times. V gene TRBV6-1 combines with J gene TRBJ1-1; D remains ambiguous. Germline assignment: CDR1 MNHNS and CDR2 SASEGT. CDR3 size: 13 residues. Trimming took off 3 bases at V and 1 base at J, with 6 bases between the two ends. CDR3 sequence: CASSDGGNTEAFF. Written as DNA, the CDR3 is TGTGCCAGCAGTGATGGCGGGAACACTGAAGCTTTCTTT.